This TCR beta chain appears in the sequencing data of a study of shared clonotypes between healthy human individuals. Study-wide results and limits: Clonotypes shared by all four donors outscored non-shared clonotypes in generation probability.

The CDR3 runs 15 residues. The V end was cut by 3 bases, the J end by 1 base, with 8 bases between. In germline, CDR1 is SGDLS, CDR2 YYNGEE. This clone has at least ten counts. The target antigen is unknown. Profiling relied on immunoSEQ multiplex PCR, and the TCRdb table lists in-frame clones only, not all of them. The sample has around 200,000 clones; over 50% are singletons. Sequenced: memory CD4+ T cells sorted from blood. Subset specified: CD45RA-negative fraction. The chain carries TRBV9 and TRBJ2-6; D not certain. The receptor was derived from a man aged 30 to 39 in good health. CDR3 in amino acids: CASSGQNSGANVLTF. The CDR3 nucleotides read TGTGCCAGCAGCGGCCAGAATTCTGGGGCCAACGTCCTGACTTTC.